What follows describes a single TCR beta chain. The source of the sample is a study of blood T cells in healthy people across ages. The authors ran a second PCR of about 7 to 11 cycles using a sample-barcoded 5' primer and a J-beta primer mix. TCRdb recomputed calls from the 5' RACE reads with MiXCR, one row per CDR3 protein. Of 750,000 to 850,000 distinct CDR3 sequences in the sample, 25% were seen once. CDR3 length equals 11 residues. The germline V and J ends were trimmed by 1 base and 16 bases, with 11 bases remaining between them. This sample was shared with a second study, whose subject was T cells of mothers and their children. As that study records: Not a single persistent microchimeric T cell clone was detected.

The rearrangement links TRBV12-3 or TRBV12-4 to TRBJ2-4; D may be TRBD1 (6 bases). The sequenced sample consisted of blood. This TCR derives from a boy younger than 18 in good health. The CDR3 loop is CASSLGDRNYF. CDR3 sequence (DNA): TGTGCCAGCAGTTTAGGAGACAGGAACTACTTC.